This entry lists 26 T cell receptor beta chains sequenced from one sample in a study of regulatory T cells in long-lasting Graves disease. Time point described: newly diagnosed GD, antithyroid drugs for less than 3 months. Construction of the TCR library relied on RNA isolated from PBMCs. Libraries of TCR beta came from iRepertoire HTBI primers plus Arm-PCR of CDR3 regions. TCRdb processed the multiplex PCR reads anew with MiXCR; each CDR3 protein has one entry. The sample yields about 470,000 distinct CDR3 sequences, about 16% seen once. The same data also contributed to another study, on T cells in Graves' hyperthyroidism and ophthalmopathy.

The sample here was peripheral blood mononuclear cells (PBMCs), taken at new diagnosis, from a patient treated with antithyroid drugs. These receptors all come from a woman younger than 45 with Graves disease.

Only a few counts were recorded for this clonotype. For the CDR3, the DNA is TGTGCCAGCAGGTCGCAGGGCTGGGGCCACGAGCAGTACTTC. It codes for CASRSQGWGHEQYF. This rearrangement joins TRBV25-1 to TRBJ2-7; possibly TRBD1 for D (5 bases). V lost 6 bases and J 5 bases, leaving 17 bases between the germline ends. Germline V gene lookup returns CDR1 MGHDK and CDR2 SYGVNS. The CDR3 length is 14 residues.

This clonotype has ten or more counts. The chain joins TRBV18 to TRBJ1-2; tentatively, D is TRBD1 (5 bases). Trimming stripped 3 bases from V and 6 bases from J, with 20 bases between. This CDR3 contains 16 residues. Germline V gene lookup returns CDR1 KGHSH and CDR2 LQKENI. CDR3 loop: CASSPILTDPYHGYTF. CDR3 nucleotide sequence: TGTGCCAGCTCACCGATACTGACAGACCCCTACCATGGCTACACCTTC.

About this clonotype: A single base is all that separates this from a far larger clone, so a read error is likely. This chain links TRBV5-1 with TRBJ2-7, with a possible D match to TRBD2 (6 bases). V lost 3 bases, J lost 7 bases, and 26 bases lay in between. The CDR3 covers 17 residues. Germline loops: CDR1 SGHRS, CDR2 YFSETQ. The DNA of the CDR3 is TGCGCCAGCAGCTGGGACGGGACTCCCAGCTCCTACAATGAGCAGTACTTC. Protein sequence: CASSWDGTPSSYNEQYF.

This clonotype has only a few counts. The rearrangement joins TRBV24-1 to TRBJ2-1; 7 positions match TRBD2. The CDR3 runs to 13 residues. The germline CDR1 and CDR2 sequences are KGHDR and SFDVKD. After removal of 8 bases from V and 9 bases from J, the junction contained 9 bases not matched to a gene. The CDR3 nucleotides are TGTGCCACCACTCACACGGGGAGGGGTGAGCAGTTCTTC. As protein: CATTHTGRGEQFF.

This clonotype was counted ten times or more. The V and J genes are TRBV12-3 or TRBV12-4 and TRBJ1-1; TRBD1 matches 11 bases. The CDR3 contains 19 residues. V was clipped by 1 base and J by 0 bases; unmatched bases: 10. The CDR3 region has the DNA TGTGCCAGCAGTTTAGAATCGGGACAGGGGGACCGGGTGAACACTGAAGCTTTCTTT. Protein product: CASSLESGQGDRVNTEAFF.

This sequence joins TRBV28 and TRBJ1-2; possible D gene TRBD1, 5 bases. Between the trimmed V and J ends, which lost 9 bases and 7 bases, there was a span of 18 bases. The CDR3 loop spans 13 amino acids. Looked up from germline, CDR1 is MDHEN and CDR2 is SYDVKM. For the CDR3, the DNA is TGTGCCAGTGGGGCCCCTGGATCAAGTGGCTACACCTTC. Amino acid sequence: CASGAPGSSGYTF.

This clonotype was seen ten or more times. J is TRBJ1-1 and V is TRBV29-1; D remains ambiguous. V lost 4 bases and J lost 2, with 2 bases in between. The CDR3 contains 10 residues. The germline V gene encodes CDR1 SQVTM and CDR2 ANQGSEA. In DNA form, the CDR3 reads TGCAGCGTTGCCAACACTGAAGCTTTCTTT. Amino acid sequence: CSVANTEAFF.

This clonotype was seen repeatedly, ten times or more. This chain connects TRBV3-1 to TRBJ2-1; no clear D gene. The V end was cut by 4 bases, the J end by 6 bases, with 10 bases between. Germline-derived CDR1 and CDR2 are LGHDT and YNNKEL (reference sequence). This CDR3 region has 13 residues. In DNA form, the CDR3 reads TGTGCCAGCAGCCCCGACTCACCCAATGAGCAGTTCTTC. As protein: CASSPDSPNEQFF.

The table lists this clonotype with many counts. CDR3 loop: CASSEVSTGSYNEQFF. The CDR3 DNA is TGTGCCAGCAGTGAAGTATCCACCGGCTCCTACAATGAGCAGTTCTTC. V usage is TRBV2 and J usage is TRBJ2-1; no reliable D call. Germline V lookup: CDR1 SNHLY, CDR2 FYNNEI. The CDR3 consists of 16 residues. V dropped 1 base and J dropped 0 bases, with 10 bases sitting between them.

The chain carries TRBV6-2 or TRBV6-3 and TRBJ1-2; D might be TRBD1 (5 bases). The length of the CDR3 is 14 residues. The ends were cut back, 2 bases at V and 4 bases at J, with 11 bases in the middle. Germline V gene lookup returns CDR1 MNHEY and CDR2 SVGEGT. The DNA for the CDR3 is TGTGCCAGCAGTTACAACCCGGGGGGCTATGGCTACACCTTC. Residues: CASSYNPGGYGYTF.

This clonotype was recorded many times. This rearrangement joins TRBV12-3 or TRBV12-4 to TRBJ1-3; D is unresolved. The CDR3 contains 15 residues. Trimming left V 5 bases short and J 0 bases short, with 11 bases between. CDR3 nucleotides: TGTGCCAGCAGTCAGTCCACCATCTCTGGAAACACCATATATTTT. Its translation is CASSQSTISGNTIYF.

Many counts were recorded for this clonotype. CDR3 amino acids: CASTLLLAGGSNEQFF. The DNA of the CDR3 is TGTGCCAGCACCCTCCTTCTAGCGGGAGGGAGCAATGAGCAGTTCTTC. The genes are TRBV2 and TRBJ2-1, with 12 bases aligning to TRBD2. V dropped 7 bases and J dropped 6; count of bases not matched to a gene: 10. Germline CDR1 is SNHLY and CDR2 is FYNNEI. CDR3 length: 16 amino acids.

There are many counts of this clonotype. The chain is built from TRBV12-5 and TRBJ2-2, with TRBD2 as a possible D gene (5 bases). Looked up from germline, CDR1 is LGHNT and CDR2 is FRNRAP. V shed 5 bases and J shed 0 bases, with 10 bases lying between them. The CDR3 contains 15 residues. The CDR3 loop reads CASGPSGTNTGELFF. CDR3 in DNA: TGTGCTAGTGGTCCCTCCGGGACGAACACCGGGGAGCTGTTTTTT.

This chain joins TRBV6-1 and TRBJ2-6; D possibly corresponds to TRBD2 (6 bases). CDR3 length: 19 residues. Germline V gene data show CDR1 as MNHNS and CDR2 as SASEGT. The germline V and J ends were trimmed by 2 bases and 0 bases, with 17 bases remaining between them. The CDR3 sequence: CASSEQRRQGLSGANVLTF. CDR3 in DNA: TGTGCCAGCAGTGAACAAAGGCGCCAGGGACTCTCTGGGGCCAACGTCCTGACTTTC.

This clonotype was seen ten or more times. The rearrangement links TRBV6-5 to TRBJ1-1; D gene unclear. The CDR3 contains 17 residues. Germline V CDR1 and CDR2: MNHEY, SVGAGI. Trimming shortened V by 0 bases and J by 1 base, and 15 bases separated the two germline ends. Here the CDR3 DNA reads TGTGCCAGCAGTTACTCGACCTTCAGCTCACGGAACACTGAAGCTTTCTTT. Amino acid sequence: CASSYSTFSSRNTEAFF.

This clonotype was detected a few times. This chain joins TRBV5-1 and TRBJ1-2, with 9 positions matching TRBD1. From germline, CDR1 is SGHRS and CDR2 YFSETQ. The CDR3 runs 14 residues. With V trimmed by 4 bases and J by 4 bases, 5 bases remained unmatched. DNA for the CDR3: TGCGCCAGCAGCAGGGACAGGGAGACCTATGGCTACACCTTC. Translating it yields CASSRDRETYGYTF.

The chain is built from TRBV3-1 and TRBJ2-2; TRBD2 matches at 7 bases. The CDR3 is made up of 19 amino acids. Trimming cost V 0 bases and J 2 bases; bases outside gene matches: 12. Germline CDR1 and CDR2: LGHDT and YNNKEL (reference sequence). DNA of the CDR3: TGTGCCAGCAGCCAAGATAGGATCTTGCGGGAGACAAACACCGGGGAGCTGTTTTTT. The encoded protein is CASSQDRILRETNTGELFF.

The chain recombines TRBV20-1 with TRBJ2-5, with 9 bases aligning to TRBD2. CDR1 DFQATT and CDR2 SNEGSKA come from the germline V gene (reference sequence). The CDR3 covers 13 residues. V dropped 4 bases and J dropped 5; count of bases not matched to a gene: 5. The DNA for the CDR3 is TGCAGTGCTAAAGCCAGCGGGAGGGAGACCCAGTACTTC. Its translation: CSAKASGRETQYF.

As concerns this clonotype: Since a far larger clone is one base different, this is likely a read error. The chain links TRBV12-3 or TRBV12-4 to TRBJ2-4; D not certain. The ends were cut back, 4 bases at V and 13 bases at J, with 23 bases in the middle. This CDR3 spans 15 amino acids. The CDR3 DNA follows: TGTGCCAGCAGTTCGGACCCACCAACCATGTCTGAGCAGTACTTC. Protein sequence: CASSSDPPTMSEQYF.

This clonotype was picked up many times. The chain recombines TRBV3-1 with TRBJ1-2; the D is unclear. V lost 0 bases, J lost 8 bases, and 13 bases lay in between. The CDR3 loop spans 14 amino acids. Germline V gene lookup returns CDR1 LGHDT and CDR2 YNNKEL (reference sequence). This CDR3 reads CASSQDIRKEGYTF. The CDR3 nucleotides read TGTGCCAGCAGCCAAGATATAAGGAAGGAGGGCTACACCTTC. The whole variable domain, filled in from reference TRBV3-1 and TRBJ1-2, reads DTAVSQTPKYLVTQMGNDKSIKCEQNLGHDTMYWYKQDSKKFLKIMFSYNNKELIINETVPNRFSPKSPDKAHLNLHINSLELGDSAVYFCASSQDIRKEGYTFGSGTRLTVV.

This clonotype showed up many times. The chain uses TRBV7-9 and TRBJ2-1; D is unresolved. V dropped 4 bases and J dropped 1 base, with 11 bases sitting between them. Germline CDR1 SEHNR, CDR2 FQNEAQ (reference sequence). The CDR3 runs 15 residues. The DNA for the CDR3 is TGTGCCAGCAGCTCAGTCGACGGGTCCTACAATGAGCAGTTCTTC. Its translation is CASSSVDGSYNEQFF.

This clonotype was recorded a few times. This sequence joins TRBV10-1 and TRBJ2-3; D is ambiguous. Germline CDR1 WNHNN, CDR2 SYGVQD (reference sequence). CDR3 length: 15 amino acids. Trimming took 5 bases from V and 2 from J, leaving 14 bases between them. In nucleotides, the CDR3 is TGCGCCAGCAGTCCCCCCCCGGGCTCCACAGATACGCAGTATTTT. This sequence encodes CASSPPPGSTDTQYF.

The rearrangement uses TRBV7-9 and TRBJ1-5; 7 bases agree with TRBD1. The J segment lost 2 bases and the V segment lost 6 bases, leaving 13 bases of the junction unmatched. Looked up from germline, CDR1 is SEHNR and CDR2 is FQNEAQ (reference sequence). This CDR3 has 17 residues. CDR3 region: CASRQIHRGDGNQPQHF. The CDR3 DNA follows: TGTGCCAGCAGACAAATACACAGGGGAGATGGCAATCAGCCCCAGCATTTT.

There are many counts of this clonotype. The chain recombines TRBV25-1 with TRBJ2-1; tentative D call: TRBD2 (6 bases). Germline V gene lookup returns CDR1 MGHDK and CDR2 SYGVNS. The CDR3 runs to 14 residues. V was trimmed by 4 bases and J by 2 bases, leaving 9 bases between them. In nucleotides, the CDR3 is TGTGCCAGCAGTGTGGAGGGACCCTACAATGAGCAGTTCTTC. It translates to CASSVEGPYNEQFF.

This chain links TRBV6-2 or TRBV6-3 with TRBJ1-4; D is possibly TRBD1 (5 bases). The CDR3 covers 15 residues. Germline V lookup: CDR1 MNHEY, CDR2 SVGEGT. With 0 bases removed from V and 10 bases from J, the gap between germline ends came to 15 bases. The CDR3 nucleotides read TGTGCCAGCAGTTACTCGACCGAAACCGGGGGAAAACTGTTTTTT. As protein: CASSYSTETGGKLFF.

This chain joins TRBV24-1 and TRBJ1-5; D unclear. This CDR3 comprises 12 residues. Trimming stripped 4 bases from V and 10 bases from J, with 10 bases between. CDR1 and CDR2 (germline): KGHDR, SFDVKD. Here the CDR3 DNA reads TGTGCCACCAGTGACCAGGATCGCCCCCAGCATTTT. Encoded protein: CATSDQDRPQHF.